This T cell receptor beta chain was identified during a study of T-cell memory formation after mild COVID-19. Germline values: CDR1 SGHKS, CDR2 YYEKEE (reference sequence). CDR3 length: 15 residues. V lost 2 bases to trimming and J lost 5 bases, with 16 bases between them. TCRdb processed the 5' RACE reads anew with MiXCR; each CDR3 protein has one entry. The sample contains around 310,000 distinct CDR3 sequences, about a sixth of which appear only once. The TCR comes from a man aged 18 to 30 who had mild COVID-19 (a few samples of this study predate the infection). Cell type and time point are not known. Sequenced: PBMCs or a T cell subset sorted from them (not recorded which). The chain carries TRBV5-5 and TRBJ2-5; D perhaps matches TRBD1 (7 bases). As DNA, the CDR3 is TGTGCCAGCAGCTTTTTCGGGGGACAGAGGGAGACCCAGTACTTC. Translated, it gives CASSFFGGQRETQYF.